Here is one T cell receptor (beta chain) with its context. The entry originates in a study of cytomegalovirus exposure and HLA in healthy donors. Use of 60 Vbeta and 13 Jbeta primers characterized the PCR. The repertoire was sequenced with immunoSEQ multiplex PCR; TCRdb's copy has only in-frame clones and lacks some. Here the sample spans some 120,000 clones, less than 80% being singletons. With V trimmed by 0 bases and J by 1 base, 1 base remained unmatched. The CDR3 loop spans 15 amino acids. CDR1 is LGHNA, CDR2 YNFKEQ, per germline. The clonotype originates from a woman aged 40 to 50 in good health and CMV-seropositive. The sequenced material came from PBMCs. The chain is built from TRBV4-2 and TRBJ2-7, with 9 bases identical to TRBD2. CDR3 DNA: TGTGCCAGCAGCCAAGAGCGGGAGGGGTCCTACGAGCAGTACTTC. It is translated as CASSQEREGSYEQYF.